This T cell receptor beta chain was sequenced in a study of response to subunit inactivated influenza vaccine. General study results and limits: The authors put forward the suggestion that each seasonal influenza vaccination may bring in only a limited number of new T cells.

Worth noting for this clonotype: What it recognizes is unknown.

TCRdb ran MiXCR on the RT-PCR reads and lists one entry per CDR3 protein. The table lists 450,000 to 600,000 distinct CDR3 sequences, under 8.5% of them singletons. The CDR3 is made up of 16 amino acids. V shed 5 bases and J 5 bases; nucleotides not matched to a gene: 12. Germline-derived CDR1 and CDR2 are SGHVS and FQNEAQ. The chain is built from TRBV7-8 and TRBJ2-1; 7 nucleotides match TRBD1. The TCR was taken from a man aged 50-75 years who received an inactivated influenza vaccine. The sample was PBMCs from blood, taken less than 30 months after vaccination. This CDR3 is CASSHIVGQVNNEQFF. CDR3 DNA: TGTGCCAGCAGCCACATCGTTGGACAGGTGAACAATGAGCAGTTCTTC.